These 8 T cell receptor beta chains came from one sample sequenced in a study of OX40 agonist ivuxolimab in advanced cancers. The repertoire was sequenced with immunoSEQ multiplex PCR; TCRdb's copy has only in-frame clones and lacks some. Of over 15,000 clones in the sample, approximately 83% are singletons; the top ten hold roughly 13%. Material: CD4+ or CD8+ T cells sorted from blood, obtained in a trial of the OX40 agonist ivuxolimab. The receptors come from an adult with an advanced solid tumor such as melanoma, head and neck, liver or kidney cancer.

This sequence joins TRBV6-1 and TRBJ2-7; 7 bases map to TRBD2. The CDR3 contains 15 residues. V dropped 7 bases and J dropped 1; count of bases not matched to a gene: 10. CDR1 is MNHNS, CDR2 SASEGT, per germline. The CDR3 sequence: CASTLTSSGSYEQYF. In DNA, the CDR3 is TGTGCCAGCACCTTGACTAGCAGTGGGTCCTACGAGCAGTACTTC.

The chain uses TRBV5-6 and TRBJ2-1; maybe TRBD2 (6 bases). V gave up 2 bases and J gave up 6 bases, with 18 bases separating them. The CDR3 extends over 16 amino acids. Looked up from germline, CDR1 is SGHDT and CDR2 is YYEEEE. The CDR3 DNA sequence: TGTGCCAGCAGCTTTCCCCGGGACTCGGGGTCCAATGAGCAGTTCTTC. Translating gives CASSFPRDSGSNEQFF.

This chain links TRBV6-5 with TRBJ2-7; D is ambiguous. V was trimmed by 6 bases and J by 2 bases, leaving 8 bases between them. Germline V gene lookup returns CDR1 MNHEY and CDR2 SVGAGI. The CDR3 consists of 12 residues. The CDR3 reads CASSSLAYEQYF. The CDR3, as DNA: TGTGCCAGCAGCTCCCTTGCCTACGAGCAGTACTTC.

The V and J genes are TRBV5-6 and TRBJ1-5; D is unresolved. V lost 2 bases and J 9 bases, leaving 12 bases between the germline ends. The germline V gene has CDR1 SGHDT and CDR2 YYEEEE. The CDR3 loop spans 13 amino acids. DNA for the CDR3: TGTGCCAGCAGCTTTGGAACCGCCCCGCCCCAGCATTTT. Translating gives CASSFGTAPPQHF.

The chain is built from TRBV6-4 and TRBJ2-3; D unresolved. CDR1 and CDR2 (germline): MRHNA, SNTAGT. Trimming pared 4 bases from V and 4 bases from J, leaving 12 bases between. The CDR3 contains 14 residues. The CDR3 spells CASSGGHPADTQYF. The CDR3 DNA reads TGTGCCAGCAGTGGAGGTCATCCCGCAGATACGCAGTATTTT.

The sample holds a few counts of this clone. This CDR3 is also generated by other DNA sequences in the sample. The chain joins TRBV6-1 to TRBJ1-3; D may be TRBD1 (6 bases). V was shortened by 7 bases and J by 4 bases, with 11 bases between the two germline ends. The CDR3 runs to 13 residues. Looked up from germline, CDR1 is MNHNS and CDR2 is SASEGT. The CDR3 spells CASMGTPGNTIYF. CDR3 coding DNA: TGTGCCAGCATGGGGACACCGGGAAACACCATATATTTT.

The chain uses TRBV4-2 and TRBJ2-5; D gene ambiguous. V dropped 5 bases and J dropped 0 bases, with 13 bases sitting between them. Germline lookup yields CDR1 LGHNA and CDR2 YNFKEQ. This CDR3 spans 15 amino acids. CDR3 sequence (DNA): TGTGCCAGCAGCAAGGCGTCGCTAGACCAAGAGACCCAGTACTTC. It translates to CASSKASLDQETQYF.

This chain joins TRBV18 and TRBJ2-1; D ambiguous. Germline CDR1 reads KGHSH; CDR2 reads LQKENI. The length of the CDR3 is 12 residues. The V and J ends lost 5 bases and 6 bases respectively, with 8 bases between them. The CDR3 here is CASSSSRNEQFF. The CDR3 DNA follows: TGTGCCAGCTCATCTTCACGCAATGAGCAGTTCTTC.